The 20 T cell receptor beta chains below were found in one sample sequenced in a study of cytomegalovirus exposure and HLA in healthy donors. 13 Jbeta primers and 60 Vbeta primers were used for the PCR. Method: immunoSEQ multiplex PCR; TCRdb's copy keeps in-frame clones and lacks some. This table holds roughly 200,000 clones, about four fifths found once. The material sequenced was PBMCs. These receptors originate from a girl aged 5 to 17 in good health and CMV-seropositive.

The rearrangement uses TRBV6-4 and TRBJ2-1; 9 nucleotides line up with TRBD1. V lost 5 bases to trimming and J lost 6 bases; unmatched junction nucleotides: 11. The germline V gene encodes CDR1 MRHNA and CDR2 SNTAGT. The CDR3 is 16 amino acids. The CDR3 nucleotides read TGTGCCAGCAGTCCGATACCGGGACAGGGTGTCAATGAGCAGTTCTTC. It is translated as CASSPIPGQGVNEQFF.

The gene calls are TRBV19 and TRBJ2-1; 7 bases fit TRBD1. V lost 5 bases, J lost 9 bases, and 13 bases stayed unmatched. Germline values: CDR1 LNHDA, CDR2 SQIVND (reference sequence). The CDR3 is 15 residues long. CDR3: CASSVPPGQSPEQFF. DNA of the CDR3: TGTGCCAGTAGTGTCCCCCCGGGACAGAGCCCTGAGCAGTTCTTC.

A single count supports this clone. CDR3 sequence reads: CATKRGAREQYF. The CDR3 DNA reads as TGTGCCACCAAGCGGGGGGCGAGGGAGCAGTACTTC. The chain uses TRBV27 and TRBJ2-7; the match to TRBD2 covers 9 bases. Germline V gene lookup returns CDR1 MNHEY and CDR2 SMNVEV (reference sequence). The V gene end was trimmed by 10 bases and the J gene end by 7 bases; junction bases not matched to a gene: 8. The CDR3 loop spans 12 amino acids.

V is TRBV25-1 and J is TRBJ2-1, with 7 bases identical to TRBD2. From germline, CDR1 is MGHDK and CDR2 SYGVNS. V trimming: 5 bases; J trimming: 2 bases; junction bases outside the gene matches: 9. CDR3 length: 16 residues. The CDR3 DNA is TGTGCCAGCAGTAGACCTGTAGCGGGTACCTACAATGAGCAGTTCTTC. Protein product: CASSRPVAGTYNEQFF.

The chain links TRBV11-3 to TRBJ2-1, with 9 bases matching TRBD2. Germline loops: CDR1 SGHNT, CDR2 YENEEA. The CDR3 consists of 16 residues. The V gene end was trimmed by 5 bases and the J gene end by 4 bases; junction bases not matched to a gene: 9. In DNA, the CDR3 is TGTGCCAGCAGCCGGTCTAGCGGGGTCGATTACAATGAGCAGTTCTTC. This sequence encodes CASSRSSGVDYNEQFF.

This clone was seen a few times. V and J are TRBV29-1 and TRBJ1-2; D unresolved. Germline-derived CDR1 and CDR2 are SQVTM and ANQGSEA. This CDR3 is built from 11 residues. V was shortened by 0 bases and J by 8 bases, with 7 bases between the two germline ends. The CDR3 bases are TGCAGCGTTGAAGAGAGAGGCGGCTACACCTTC. As protein: CSVEERGGYTF. The variable domain in full, completed from reference TRBV29-1 and TRBJ1-2, reads SAVISQKPSRDICQRGTSLTIQCQVDSQVTMMFWYRQQPGQSLTLIATANQGSEATYESGFVIDKFPISRPNLTFSTLTVSNMSPEDSSIYLCSVEERGGYTFGSGTRLTVV.

This clone was seen a single time. The V call is TRBV4-3, the J call TRBJ2-5; TRBD1 agrees at 9 bases. Germline loops: CDR1 LGHNA, CDR2 YSLEER. J lost 0 bases, V lost 1 base, and 12 bases had no gene match. This CDR3 region has 19 residues. The CDR3 loop is CASSQARQVGTGYQETQYF. CDR3 DNA: TGCGCCAGCAGCCAAGCGAGGCAGGTCGGGACAGGGTACCAAGAGACCCAGTACTTC.

In this sample, this clone turned up a few times. The J gene is TRBJ2-7, the V gene TRBV18, with 7 bases lining up with TRBD2. Trimming took 3 bases from V and 2 from J; bases not matched to a gene: 4. The CDR3 totals 14 residues. CDR1 and CDR2 from the germline V gene are KGHSH and LQKENI. The CDR3 DNA is TGTGCCAGCTCACCCGGCGGGGGACCCTACGAGCAGTACTTC. It translates to CASSPGGGPYEQYF.

This chain joins TRBV5-1 and TRBJ1-1, with a tentative D call TRBD1 (5 bases). This CDR3 has 16 amino acids. Trimming took 4 bases from V and 1 from J, leaving 17 bases between them. Per the germline V gene, CDR1 is SGHRS and CDR2 is YFSETQ. The CDR3 reads CASSPAGGMKNTEAFF. In DNA, the CDR3 is TGCGCCAGCAGCCCCGCGGGGGGTATGAAGAACACTGAAGCTTTCTTT.

This chain joins TRBV6-5 and TRBJ2-7; D perhaps matches TRBD2 (5 bases). Germline CDR1 and CDR2: MNHEY and SVGAGI. V was clipped by 10 bases and J by 7 bases, with 17 bases between them. The length of the CDR3 is 12 residues. CDR3 DNA sequence: TGTGCCACCCTCGGCGGGCCGGGGGAGCAGTACTTC. Amino acids: CATLGGPGEQYF.

This chain connects TRBV29-1 to TRBJ2-3; D gene uncertain. The CDR3 length is 13 residues. Germline V gene sequence: CDR1 SQVTM, CDR2 ANQGSEA. V was clipped by 4 bases and J by 4 bases, with 12 bases between them. The CDR3: CSVVPTRADTQYF. In DNA form, the CDR3 reads TGCAGCGTTGTGCCTACTCGGGCAGATACGCAGTATTTT.

V gene TRBV7-9 combines with J gene TRBJ1-1; TRBD1 might be the D (5 bases). This CDR3 spans 14 amino acids. Looked up from germline, CDR1 is SEHNR and CDR2 is FQNEAQ (reference sequence). Trimming stripped 0 bases from V and 0 bases from J, with 5 bases between. This chain's CDR3 is CASSLAQVNTEAFF. For the CDR3, the DNA is TGTGCCAGCAGCTTAGCACAGGTGAACACTGAAGCTTTCTTT.

The rearrangement joins TRBV21-1 to TRBJ2-2; TRBD2 is the table's D call and was not checked against the DNA. TRBV21-1 is recorded as a pseudogene. The CDR3 has 16 amino acids. CDR3 sequence reads: CASSKDSGGRTGELFF. DNA of the CDR3: TGTGCCAGCAGCAAAGACAGCGGGGGACGCACCGGGGAGCTGTTTTTT.

This clone was picked up one time. The chain has TRBV28 and TRBJ1-1, with D possibly TRBD1 on 5 matching bases. The CDR3 contains 15 residues. The germline V and J ends were trimmed by 4 bases and 5 bases, with 17 bases remaining between them. Per the germline V gene, CDR1 is MDHEN and CDR2 is SYDVKM. The CDR3 region is CASSWGETVRTEAFF. CDR3 DNA sequence: TGTGCCAGCAGTTGGGGGGAGACAGTACGGACTGAAGCTTTCTTT.

CDR3: CASSLTHTGVREKLFF. The CDR3 DNA follows: TGCGCCAGCAGTCTAACCCATACAGGGGTCCGCGAAAAACTGTTTTTT. V and J are TRBV4-1 and TRBJ1-4; TRBD1 aligns across 7 bases. The V and J ends lost 6 bases and 8 bases, in that order; junction bases with no gene match: 15. The germline CDR1 and CDR2 sequences are MGHRA and YSYEKL. The CDR3 totals 16 residues.

This rearrangement joins TRBV25-1 to TRBJ2-4; D is perhaps TRBD1 (5 bases). The V gene's germline CDR1 is MGHDK and CDR2 SYGVNS. Trimming stripped 5 bases from V and 4 bases from J, with 15 bases between. This CDR3 spans 15 amino acids. The DNA for the CDR3 is TGTGCCAGCAGTCGGGTAAGGGGCGAAAAAAACATTCAGTACTTC. It codes for CASSRVRGEKNIQYF.

V gene TRBV5-1 combines with J gene TRBJ2-2; TRBD2 aligns across 9 bases. CDR3 length equals 15 residues. The V gene's germline CDR1 is SGHRS and CDR2 YFSETQ. After removal of 4 bases from V and 6 bases from J, the junction contained 7 bases not matched to a gene. CDR3 in amino acids: CASSPGLASSGELFF. For the CDR3, the DNA is TGCGCCAGCAGCCCTGGACTAGCGTCATCCGGGGAGCTGTTTTTT.

The rearrangement joins TRBV14 to TRBJ1-1, with 8 bases aligning to TRBD1. Germline V CDR1 and CDR2: SGHDN, FVKESK. Unmatched junction bases numbered 9, after V lost 4 bases and J lost 11 bases. The CDR3 consists of 13 residues. Here the CDR3 reads CASSLDRGSGAFF. In DNA, the CDR3 is TGTGCCAGCAGCCTCGACAGGGGTTCGGGGGCTTTCTTT.

The chain links TRBV4-1 to TRBJ1-1; no reliable D call. The CDR3 extends over 14 amino acids. Germline V lookup: CDR1 MGHRA, CDR2 YSYEKL. The V end lost 1 base, the J end lost 1 base, and 7 bases lay between the germline ends. For the CDR3, the DNA is TGCGCCAGCAGCCAAGTCGCAGGGAACACTGAAGCTTTCTTT. This translates into CASSQVAGNTEAFF.

V gene TRBV11-2 combines with J gene TRBJ2-5; unclear D gene. CDR3 length: 12 residues. In germline, CDR1 is SGHAT, CDR2 FQNNGV. The ends were cut back, 11 bases at V and 5 bases at J, with 15 bases in the middle. The CDR3 region has the DNA TGTGCCGTGCGTGGTCCGGGTGAGACCCAGTACTTC. This gives the protein CAVRGPGETQYF.